The 27 T cell receptor beta chains below come from one sample, sequenced in a study of blood T cells in healthy people across ages. The use of a sample-barcoded 5' primer and a J-beta primer mix characterized a second PCR of roughly 6 to 11 cycles. From the 5' RACE reads, TCRdb called clonotypes with MiXCR, one entry per CDR3 protein. The table records about 1 million distinct CDR3 sequences, 40% to 55% of them present only once. Sequenced material: blood. The receptors here all came from a woman aged 60-75 years in good health.

V and J are TRBV5-6 and TRBJ1-1; the D gene is possibly TRBD1 (5 bases). Per the germline V gene, CDR1 is SGHDT and CDR2 is YYEEEE. Trimming took off 7 bases at V and 4 bases at J, with 23 bases between the two ends. This CDR3 is 16 amino acids long. The CDR3 coding sequence is TGTGCCAGCGTTCGGGCGGGGCTAGGAAGAGGCACTGAAGCTTTCTTT. Its protein is CASVRAGLGRGTEAFF.

This clonotype turned up a few times. V usage is TRBV11-2 and J usage is TRBJ2-7; D gene uncertain. From germline, CDR1 is SGHAT and CDR2 FQNNGV. CDR3 length: 14 amino acids. V was clipped by 1 base and J by 2 bases, with 9 bases between them. CDR3 DNA: TGTGCCAGCAGCTTAGTTTCCCACGCCTACGAGCAGTACTTC. Translated: CASSLVSHAYEQYF.

This clonotype was found a few times. V and J are TRBV6-5 and TRBJ2-3; 8 positions match TRBD1. Germline CDR1 is MNHEY and CDR2 is SVGAGI. V was pared by 6 bases and J by 3 bases, with 11 bases of the junction left unmatched. CDR3 length: 16 residues. DNA of the CDR3: TGTGCCAGCAGCTTCCTTCAGGGGGCAGGGACAGATACGCAGTATTTT. It codes for CASSFLQGAGTDTQYF.

The J gene is TRBJ2-5, the V gene TRBV5-1; tentative D call: TRBD2 (5 bases). The germline gives CDR1 SGHRS, CDR2 YFSETQ. V shed 0 bases and J shed 5 bases, with 14 bases lying between them. The length of the CDR3 is 15 residues. CDR3 coding DNA: TGCGCCAGCAGCTTGGCTACGAGGGCCAAGGAGACCCAGTACTTC. Protein: CASSLATRAKETQYF. The complete variable domain, with remaining parts taken from reference TRBV5-1 and TRBJ2-5, reads KAGVTQTPRYLIKTRGQQVTLSCSPISGHRSVSWYQQTPGQGLQFLFEYFSETQRNKGNFPGRFSGRQFSNSRSEMNVSTLELGDSALYLCASSLATRAKETQYFGPGTRLLVL.

The V call is TRBV12-5, the J call TRBJ2-1; the match to TRBD2 covers 9 bases. Judging by the DNA end, TRBJ2-7 fits better; the J call may be wrong. Germline CDR1 is LGHNT and CDR2 is FRNRAP. The CDR3 runs to 15 residues. CDR3 sequence: CASGASGASYNEQYF. For the CDR3, the DNA is TGTGCTAGTGGTGCTAGCGGGGCCTCCTACAATGAGCAGTACTTC.

The sample holds a few counts of this clonotype. This sequence joins TRBV6-1 and TRBJ2-4; D remains ambiguous. The end of the DNA aligns better with TRBJ2-7, so the J call may be wrong. The CDR3 covers 13 residues. Germline CDR1 reads MNHNS; CDR2 reads SASEGT. The CDR3 region has the DNA TGTGCCAGCAGTGAGTTGACCTTGGGCGAGCAGTACTTC. Translated, it gives CASSELTLGEQYF.

V is TRBV14 and J is TRBJ2-7; the D call may be TRBD1 or TRBD2 (5 bases each). Germline CDR1 is SGHDN and CDR2 is FVKESK. V shed 1 base and J shed 3 bases, with 16 bases lying between them. The CDR3 is made up of 16 amino acids. CDR3 DNA sequence: TGTGCCAGCAGCCAAGCGGATCGGGGCAACTACTACGAGCAGTACTTC. This translates into CASSQADRGNYYEQYF.

Worth noting for this clonotype: The junction differs from germline at one of its ends, possibly a read error. The chain joins TRBV11-1 to TRBJ2-5; 8 nucleotides match TRBD2. Looked up from germline, CDR1 is SGHAT and CDR2 is FQDESV (reference sequence). The CDR3 extends over 15 amino acids. The CDR3 DNA sequence: TGTGCCAGCAGTTTAGGACGAGCGGGAGTGCGGGAGCAGTACTTC. Encoded protein: CASSLGRAGVREQYF.

The genes are TRBV12-3 or TRBV12-4 and TRBJ2-1; D is unresolved. Trimming took 9 bases from V and 2 from J, leaving 14 bases between them. This CDR3 has 14 residues. The DNA for the CDR3 is TGTGCCAGTACGAGCCTAGGTACCTACAATGAGCAGTTCTTC. Amino acids: CASTSLGTYNEQFF.

This clonotype was detected only once. The chain employs TRBV2 and TRBJ2-5; 7 bases are shared with TRBD1. The CDR3 extends over 16 amino acids. Per germline, CDR1 SNHLY and CDR2 FYNNEI. Losses at the gene ends were 1 base for V and 3 bases for J; bases not matched to a gene: 8. The CDR3 reads CASSEGLRGPEETQYF. The CDR3 DNA sequence: TGTGCCAGCAGTGAAGGCTTGAGGGGGCCAGAAGAGACCCAGTACTTC.

CDR3 residues: CASSQWRGADEQFF. The DNA of the CDR3 is TGTGCCAGCAGCCAATGGAGGGGGGCGGATGAGCAGTTCTTC. The rearrangement uses TRBV25-1 and TRBJ2-1; tentatively, D is TRBD1 or TRBD2 (6 bases each). The V gene lost 6 bases and the J gene lost 8 bases, with 17 bases spanning the gap. Germline V lookup: CDR1 MGHDK, CDR2 SYGVNS. The CDR3 spans 14 residues.

This clonotype was seen a few times. The chain joins TRBV3-1 to TRBJ2-1, with D possibly matching TRBD1 (5 bases). CDR1 and CDR2 (germline): LGHDT, YNNKEL (reference sequence). V lost 4 bases and J lost 7, with 17 bases in between. This CDR3 has 15 amino acids. Here the CDR3 reads CASSRRPATVNEQFF. As DNA, the CDR3 is TGTGCCAGCAGCCGAAGACCAGCGACAGTAAATGAGCAGTTCTTC.

This sequence joins TRBV21-1 and TRBJ2-1; TRBD2 is taken as the D call from the table, unchecked against the DNA. TRBV21-1 is classified as a pseudogene. The CDR3 covers 18 residues. Here the CDR3 DNA reads TGTGCCAGCAGCAAAGACCGGACTAGCGGGCCCGAATACAATGAGCAGTTCTTC. Its translation is CASSKDRTSGPEYNEQFF.

This clonotype showed up many times. The chain couples TRBV10-3 to TRBJ2-7, with 10 bases aligning to TRBD1. Germline-derived CDR1 and CDR2 are ENHRY and SYGVKD. V shed 0 bases, J shed 1 base, and the junction held 0 bases outside the gene matches. CDR3 length equals 15 residues. CDR3 DNA sequence: TGTGCCATCAGTGAGTCGGGACAGGGGTCCTACGAGCAGTACTTC. Translating gives CAISESGQGSYEQYF.

The gene calls are TRBV9 and TRBJ2-1; D not certain. The CDR3 is 17 residues long. Germline lookup yields CDR1 SGDLS and CDR2 YYNGEE. V was shortened by 4 bases and J by 2 bases, with 19 bases between the two germline ends. The CDR3 protein is CASSPLWTRIPYNEQFF. CDR3 DNA sequence: TGTGCCAGCAGCCCTCTCTGGACGCGAATCCCCTACAATGAGCAGTTCTTC.

The genes are TRBV6-5 and TRBJ2-7; TRBD1 is a possible D gene (6 bases). This CDR3 is built from 14 residues. The ends were cut back, 5 bases at V and 2 bases at J, with 13 bases in the middle. The germline V gene encodes CDR1 MNHEY and CDR2 SVGAGI. The CDR3 region is CASSGKGGTYEQYF. The CDR3 DNA reads as TGTGCCAGCAGTGGGAAAGGGGGTACCTACGAGCAGTACTTC.

The J gene is TRBJ2-7, the V gene TRBV12-3 or TRBV12-4; 8 positions match TRBD1. V trimming: 5 bases; J trimming: 6 bases; junction bases outside the gene matches: 6. This CDR3 spans 13 amino acids. CDR3 amino acids: CASSPRGLSEQYF. Here the CDR3 DNA reads TGTGCCAGCAGTCCCAGGGGGCTAAGCGAGCAGTACTTC.

In its sample, this clonotype was seen a few times. The chain employs TRBV29-1 and TRBJ2-3; 7 nucleotides line up with TRBD2. This CDR3 region has 15 residues. The trim removed 6 bases at V and 4 bases at J, leaving 13 bases unmatched. Germline loops: CDR1 SQVTM, CDR2 ANQGSEA. The CDR3 reads CSVTYGTTRADTQYF. CDR3 sequence (DNA): TGCAGCGTCACTTACGGGACTACCCGCGCAGATACGCAGTATTTT.

The J gene is TRBJ2-7, the V gene TRBV4-2, with D possibly being TRBD2 (5 bases). This CDR3 spans 14 amino acids. Germline assignment: CDR1 LGHNA and CDR2 YNFKEQ. Trimming took off 4 bases at V and 6 bases at J, with 16 bases between the two ends. This CDR3 is CASSPGGLPGEQYF. In nucleotides, the CDR3 is TGTGCCAGCAGCCCGGGCGGGTTGCCGGGCGAGCAGTACTTC.

This clonotype occurred many times. The chain combines TRBV20-1 with TRBJ2-1; D is possibly TRBD2 (6 bases). V was cut by 1 base and J by 7 bases, with 14 bases left in between. CDR3 length: 14 residues. CDR1 and CDR2 from the germline V gene are DFQATT and SNEGSKA (reference sequence). The CDR3 sequence: CSARVPGLWNEQFF. The CDR3 nucleotides read TGCAGTGCTAGAGTCCCGGGACTCTGGAATGAGCAGTTCTTC.

Concerning this clonotype: Germline is not matched at one junction end, which may reflect a read error. The CDR3 DNA sequence: TGTGCCAGCAGCCCCCACTCTGGAGATACGCTGTATTTT. Translated: CASSPHSGDTLYF. V gene TRBV7-7 combines with J gene TRBJ2-3; D is uncertain. Germline V gives CDR1 SSHAT, CDR2 FNYEAQ (reference sequence). This CDR3 comprises 13 residues.

This clonotype was observed many times. The chain combines TRBV27 with TRBJ2-1; D gene unclear. Germline values: CDR1 MNHEY, CDR2 SMNVEV (reference sequence). The V gene lost 2 bases and the J gene lost 2 bases, with 7 bases spanning the gap. The CDR3 spans 14 residues. CDR3 bases: TGTGCCAGCAGTTTAGCCCGGACCTACAATGAGCAGTTCTTC. It translates to CASSLARTYNEQFF.

V and J are TRBV7-9 and TRBJ2-7; 8 bases fit TRBD2. This CDR3 has 15 amino acids. The V and J ends lost 10 bases and 7 bases, in that order; junction bases with no gene match: 18. CDR1 is SEHNR, CDR2 FQNEAQ, per germline (reference sequence). DNA for the CDR3: TGTGCCATCACCACGGGGAGCGGGAGTGAGAATGAGCAGTACTTC. Translating it yields CAITTGSGSENEQYF.

The gene calls are TRBV7-2 and TRBJ2-1; TRBD2 matches at 12 bases. V shed 5 bases, J shed 7 bases, and the junction held 9 bases outside the gene matches. The CDR3 is made up of 16 amino acids. Germline CDR1 is SGHTA and CDR2 is FQGNSA. For the CDR3, the DNA is TGTGCCAGCAGCCTCAACCTCGGACTAGCGGGAAATGAGCAGTTCTTC. It yields the protein CASSLNLGLAGNEQFF. The full variable domain, in which reference TRBV7-2 and TRBJ2-1 provide the parts outside the CDR3, is GAGVSQSPSNKVTEKGKDVELRCDPISGHTALYWYRQSLGQGLEFLIYFQGNSAPDKSGLPSDRFSAERTGGSVSTLTIQRTQQEDSAVYLCASSLNLGLAGNEQFFGPGTRLTVL.

The V call is TRBV12-3 or TRBV12-4, the J call TRBJ2-1; the D gene could be TRBD1 or TRBD2 (5 bases each). This CDR3 is built from 17 residues. V shed 6 bases and J shed 0 bases, with 18 bases lying between them. The CDR3 spells CASSTLVGPSSYNEQFF. Written as DNA, the CDR3 is TGTGCCAGCAGCACTCTCGTGGGACCTAGCTCCTACAATGAGCAGTTCTTC.

V is TRBV12-3 or TRBV12-4 and J is TRBJ2-1; D is possibly TRBD1 or TRBD2 (6 bases each). The CDR3 covers 15 residues. Trimming removed 1 base at V and 6 bases at J, with 13 bases between. CDR3 region: CASSLGGAPINEQFF. CDR3 nucleotides: TGTGCCAGCAGTTTAGGGGGGGCTCCGATCAATGAGCAGTTCTTC.

This clonotype appeared many times. The V call is TRBV15, the J call TRBJ1-4; 7 bases are shared with TRBD1. The V gene end was trimmed by 3 bases and the J gene end by 8 bases; junction bases not matched to a gene: 12. Germline-derived CDR1 and CDR2 are LNHNV and YYDKDF (reference sequence). The CDR3 is made up of 16 amino acids. CDR3 amino acids: CATSRLTGTEREKLFF. CDR3 bases: TGTGCCACCAGCAGGCTCACCGGGACAGAAAGAGAAAAACTGTTTTTT. Based on the CDR3 plus reference TRBV15 and TRBJ1-4, the full variable domain is DAMVIQNPRYQVTQFGKPVTLSCSQTLNHNVMYWYQQKSSQAPKLLFHYYDKDFNNEADTPDNFQSRRPNTSFCFLDIRSPGLGDTAMYLCATSRLTGTEREKLFFGSGTQLSVL.